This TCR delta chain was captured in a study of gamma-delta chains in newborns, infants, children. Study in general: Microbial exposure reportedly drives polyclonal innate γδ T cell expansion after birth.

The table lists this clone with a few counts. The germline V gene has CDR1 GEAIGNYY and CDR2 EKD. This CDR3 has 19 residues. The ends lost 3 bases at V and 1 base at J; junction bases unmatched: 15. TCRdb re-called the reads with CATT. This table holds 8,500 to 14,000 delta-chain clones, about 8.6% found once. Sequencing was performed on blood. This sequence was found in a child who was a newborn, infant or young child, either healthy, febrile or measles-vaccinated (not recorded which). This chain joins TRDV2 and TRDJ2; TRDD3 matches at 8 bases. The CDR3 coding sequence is TGTGCCTGTGACCCAATCCTGGAACTGGGGGGGATTTTGACAGCACAACTCTTCTTT. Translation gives CACDPILELGGILTAQLFF.